This T cell receptor beta chain derives from a study of blood T cell repertoires in COVID-19. Original handling: Cell counts per sample came from amplifying reference gene primers. Clones were read by immunoSEQ multiplex PCR, and TCRdb kept only the in-frame ones, dropping some. From that table come the V and J calls and clone size; the DNA was used to work out D and trimming. The sample yields 350,000 or so clones, roughly nine tenths seen once. Cohort 3 recovery required two negative PCRs, clearance, or symptom resolution. The sample taken for sequencing was PBMCs or T cells enriched from blood (not recorded which). This clonotype originated in a woman aged 25 to 39 who had recovered from COVID-19.

The CDR3 region has the DNA TGTGCCAGCAGCTCAGGACTAGCCTTGCTCCACAATGAGCAGTTCTTC. Protein product: CASSSGLALLHNEQFF. The V call is TRBV5-6, the J call TRBJ2-1, with 8 bases fitting TRBD2. From germline, CDR1 is SGHDT and CDR2 YYEEEE. The CDR3 contains 16 residues. J lost 5 bases, V lost 3 bases, and 10 bases had no gene match.